This entry features one T cell receptor beta chain sequence. What it recognizes is unknown. The CDR3 extends over 16 amino acids. The sample comes from a study of cytomegalovirus exposure and HLA in healthy donors. Whole-study results and caveats: There were some V segments, including TRBV6-2 and TRBV6-3, excluded as indistinguishable. According to a later analysis, most TCR beta chains associated with CMV appeared HLA-restricted. Most observed TCR sequences were rare, whereas some public TCRs were detected in many donors.

Vbeta (60) and Jbeta (13) primers were used in the PCR. Only in-frame clones appear in the TCRdb table, and some are missing; sequencing was by immunoSEQ multiplex PCR. The sample lists about 240,000 clones, about 86% occurring once. The material sequenced was PBMCs. The TCR originated in a woman aged 55-69 years in good health and CMV-seropositive. The rearrangement uses TRBV21-1 and TRBJ2-1; whether TRBD2, the table's D call, matches the DNA was not checked. TRBV21-1 is a documented pseudogene. The chain's CDR3 is CASCLAGGLFYNEQFF. CDR3 nucleotides: TGTGCCAGCTGTCTAGCGGGAGGACTTTTTTACAATGAGCAGTTCTTC.